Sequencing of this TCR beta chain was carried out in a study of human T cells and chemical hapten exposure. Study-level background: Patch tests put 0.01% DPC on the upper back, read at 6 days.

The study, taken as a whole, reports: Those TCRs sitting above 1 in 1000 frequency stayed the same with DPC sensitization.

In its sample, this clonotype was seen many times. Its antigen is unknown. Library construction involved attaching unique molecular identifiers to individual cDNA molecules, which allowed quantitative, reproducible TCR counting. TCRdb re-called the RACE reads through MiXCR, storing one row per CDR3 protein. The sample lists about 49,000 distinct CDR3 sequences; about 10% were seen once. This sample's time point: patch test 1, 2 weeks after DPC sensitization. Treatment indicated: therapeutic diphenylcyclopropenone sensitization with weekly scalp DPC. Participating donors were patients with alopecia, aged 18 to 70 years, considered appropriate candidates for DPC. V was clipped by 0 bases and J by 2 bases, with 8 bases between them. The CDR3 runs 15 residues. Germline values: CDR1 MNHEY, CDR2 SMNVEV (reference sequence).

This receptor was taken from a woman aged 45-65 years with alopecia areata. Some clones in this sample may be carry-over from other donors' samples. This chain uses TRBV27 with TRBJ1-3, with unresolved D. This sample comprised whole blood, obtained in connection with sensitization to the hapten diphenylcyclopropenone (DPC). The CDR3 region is CASSLSWQTGNTIYF. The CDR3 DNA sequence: TGTGCCAGCAGTTTATCTTGGCAGACTGGAAACACCATATATTTT.